This is a list of T cell receptor beta chains from one sample in a study of T-cell reconstitution after alpha-beta-depleted transplantation in children. TCRdb itself ran the PCR reads through MiXCR, one entry per CDR3 protein. This table has about 310,000 distinct CDR3 sequences, more than 20% appearing once. The sequencing used PBMCs, mostly from graft donor cells, collected 180 days after TCRalphabeta/CD19-depleted stem cell transplant. The source of these receptors is a male patient aged 10-17 years who had a stem cell transplant for acute lymphoblastic leukemia, so the T cells may come from the graft donor. The CDR3 runs from the conserved cysteine through the conserved F or W. A D gene is named only where the DNA matches it firmly. Some rows mark clone size as missing; the rest say once, few, many or name a class of expanded clone.

D,size,V,J,CDR3,DNA
TRBD2,many,TRBV12-3/TRBV12-4,TRBJ2-2,CASSIPVTSGNTGELFF,TGTGCCAGCAGTATCCCAGTAACTAGCGGGAACACCGGGGAGCTGTTTTTT
TRBD1,.,TRBV29-1,TRBJ2-7,CSALTGSDYEQYF,TGCAGCGCATTGACAGGGTCTGACTACGAGCAGTACTTC
.,few,TRBV3-1,TRBJ2-7,CASSRGRQPSGEQYF,TGTGCCAGCAGCCGGGGACGGCAACCGAGTGGCGAGCAGTACTTC
TRBD2,few,TRBV29-1,TRBJ2-1,CSVPGGKPYNEQFF,TGCAGCGTCCCCGGGGGGAAGCCCTACAATGAGCAGTTCTTC
.,.,TRBV7-3,TRBJ2-3,CASSPGLGSTDTQYF,TGTGCCAGCAGCCCCGGCCTGGGTAGCACAGATACGCAGTATTTT
TRBD2,.,TRBV9,TRBJ2-1,CASSPLSSGIGYEQFF,TGTGCCAGCAGCCCTTTGTCCAGCGGGATCGGCTATGAGCAGTTCTTC
.,.,TRBV24-1,TRBJ1-1,CATSEQGRTEAFF,TGTGCCACCAGTGAACAGGGACGCACTGAAGCTTTCTTT
TRBD1,few,TRBV5-1,TRBJ1-2,CASSFSGQEYGYTF,TGCGCCAGCAGCTTCTCGGGACAGGAATATGGCTACACCTTC
.,.,TRBV7-8,TRBJ1-5,CASSLEGHGGRPQHF,TGTGCCAGCAGCTTAGAGGGACACGGGGGAAGGCCCCAGCATTTT
.,few,TRBV5-1,TRBJ2-2,CATRNPLASPTGELFF,TGCGCCACCAGGAACCCCTTAGCCTCGCCCACCGGGGAGCTGTTTTTT
TRBD1,few,TRBV5-1,TRBJ2-6,CASSSKGTGASGANVLTF,TGCGCCAGCAGCAGTAAGGGGACAGGGGCTTCTGGGGCCAACGTCCTGACTTTC
.,few,TRBV4-1,TRBJ2-7,CASSQTGGLAGDYEQYF,TGCGCCAGCAGCCAGACAGGGGGGCTAGCGGGAGATTACGAGCAGTACTTC
.,many,TRBV20-1,TRBJ2-7,CSASRSRNYEQYF,TGCAGTGCTAGTCGCTCTCGCAACTACGAGCAGTACTTC
TRBD1,many,TRBV10-2,TRBJ2-7,CASSGGQGQGLYEQYF,TGCGCCAGCAGTGGGGGCCAAGGACAGGGACTCTACGAGCAGTACTTC
TRBD2,few,TRBV20-1,TRBJ2-7,CSARWTSGTYEQYF,TGCAGTGCTAGGTGGACTAGCGGAACCTACGAGCAGTACTTC
TRBD2,.,TRBV20-1,TRBJ2-7,CSARGRSGLADSYEQYF,TGCAGTGCTAGGGGTAGGTCCGGACTAGCGGACTCCTACGAGCAGTACTTC
TRBD1,.,TRBV7-9,TRBJ1-1,CASSRQGPNTEAFF,TGTGCCAGCAGCCGACAGGGACCGAACACTGAAGCTTTCTTT
.,.,TRBV6-2/TRBV6-3,TRBJ1-4,CASSVDMYEKLFF,TGTGCCAGCAGTGTGGACATGTATGAAAAACTGTTTTTT
.,many,TRBV29-1,TRBJ2-1,CSWGITANEQFF,TGCAGCTGGGGGATTACGGCGAATGAGCAGTTCTTC
TRBD1,few,TRBV7-8,TRBJ1-1,CASSYTGENTEAFF,TGTGCCAGCAGCTACACAGGGGAGAACACTGAAGCTTTCTTT
TRBD2,few,TRBV5-6,TRBJ2-7,CASSLRSSGTSGYEQYF,TGTGCCAGCAGCTTGCGGTCTAGCGGGACGAGTGGGTACGAGCAGTACTTC
.,.,TRBV4-1,TRBJ2-5,CASSQELPSAETQYF,TGCGCCAGCAGCCAAGAGCTTCCGAGTGCGGAGACCCAGTACTTC
TRBD2,few,TRBV7-6,TRBJ2-7,CASSLRGRDYEQYF,TGTGCCAGCAGCTTACGAGGGAGGGACTACGAGCAGTACTTC
.,.,TRBV14,TRBJ2-3,CASSQDLVADTQYF,TGTGCCAGCAGCCAAGATCTAGTCGCAGATACGCAGTATTTT
.,.,TRBV28,TRBJ1-6,CASSRAADNSPLQF,TGTGCCAGCAGTCGGGCAGCCGATAATTCACCCCTCCAATTT
.,.,TRBV20-1,TRBJ1-5,CSAKDTNSNQPQHF,TGCAGTGCTAAGGACACAAATAGCAATCAGCCCCAGCATTTT
TRBD2,few,TRBV5-1,TRBJ2-1,CASSWTSGSKNEQFF,TGCGCCAGCAGCTGGACTAGCGGGAGTAAAAATGAGCAGTTCTTC
.,.,TRBV4-1,TRBJ2-7,CASSQASGYEQYF,TGCGCCAGCAGCCAAGCCTCCGGGTACGAGCAGTACTTC
TRBD1,few,TRBV19,TRBJ2-2,CASSIGTGSAGELFF,TGTGCCAGTAGTATCGGGACAGGGTCGGCCGGGGAGCTGTTTTTT
TRBD2,few,TRBV13,TRBJ2-1,CASSLEESSGRGYNEQFF,TGTGCCAGCAGCTTAGAGGAGTCTAGCGGGAGGGGTTACAATGAGCAGTTCTTC
.,many,TRBV12-3/TRBV12-4,TRBJ2-3,CASSLVVAFTDTQYF,TGTGCCAGCAGTTTAGTAGTGGCTTTCACAGATACGCAGTATTTT
.,few,TRBV20-1,TRBJ1-2,CSASPRPADRYTF,TGCAGTGCTAGTCCCCGGCCGGCAGATCGCTACACCTTC
TRBD2,.,TRBV20-1,TRBJ2-3,CSAGLAGVMQYF,TGCAGTGCGGGACTAGCGGGAGTAATGCAGTATTTT
.,.,TRBV28,TRBJ1-5,CASSLDRIDQPQHF,TGTGCCAGCAGTTTAGACAGGATAGATCAGCCCCAGCATTTT
TRBD2,few,TRBV7-9,TRBJ2-1,CASSLASGRAREQFF,TGTGCCAGCAGCTTAGCTAGCGGGAGGGCCCGTGAGCAGTTCTTC
.,few,TRBV5-1,TRBJ2-1,CASSLARHRDNEQFF,TGCGCCAGCAGCTTGGCGAGGCACAGGGACAATGAGCAGTTCTTC
.,many,TRBV5-1,TRBJ2-3,CASRPGVLTDTQYF,TGCGCCAGCAGGCCGGGAGTGCTCACAGATACGCAGTATTTT
TRBD1,.,TRBV10-1,TRBJ2-7,CASSVDRVACEQYF,TGCGCCAGCAGTGTGGACAGGGTCGCCTGCGAGCAGTACTTC
TRBD1,.,TRBV27,TRBJ2-7,CASSFPGTGPYEQYF,TGTGCCAGCAGTTTCCCCGGGACAGGGCCCTACGAGCAGTACTTC
.,.,TRBV9,TRBJ2-3,CASSVEEGGTDTQYF,TGTGCCAGCAGCGTAGAGGAGGGGGGCACAGATACGCAGTATTTT